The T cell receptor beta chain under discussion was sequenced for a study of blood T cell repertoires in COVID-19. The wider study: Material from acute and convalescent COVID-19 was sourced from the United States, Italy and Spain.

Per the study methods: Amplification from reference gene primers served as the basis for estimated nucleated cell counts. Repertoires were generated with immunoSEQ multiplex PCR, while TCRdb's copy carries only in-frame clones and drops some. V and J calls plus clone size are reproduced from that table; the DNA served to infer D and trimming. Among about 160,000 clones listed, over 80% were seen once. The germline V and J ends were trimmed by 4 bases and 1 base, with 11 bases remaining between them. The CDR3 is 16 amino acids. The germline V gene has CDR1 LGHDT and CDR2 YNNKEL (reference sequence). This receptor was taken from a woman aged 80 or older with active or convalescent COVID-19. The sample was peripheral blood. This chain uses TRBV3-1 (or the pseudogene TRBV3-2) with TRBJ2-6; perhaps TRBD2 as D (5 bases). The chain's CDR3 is CASSRASGSGANVLTF. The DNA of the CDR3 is TGTGCCAGCAGCCGCGCCTCGGGGTCTGGGGCCAACGTCCTGACTTTC.